A single sample is the source of the 8 T cell receptor delta chains below, sequenced in a study of gamma-delta T cells after stem cell transplantation. TCRdb applied CATT to the RT-PCR reads for clone calling. Of 650 to 1,000 delta-chain clones detected, about 15% appear once; the ten largest clones hold 45% to 65%. The sequenced sample was gamma-delta T cells. The receptors stem from a human donor. It is not recorded whose cells these are; they may come from a transplant donor.

Note on this clone: The germline gene is not matched at one end of the junction; a read error may be the cause. This specimen includes other DNA sequences encoding the same CDR3. V usage is TRDV2 and J usage is TRDJ1; 11 bases agree with TRDD3. Germline CDR1 and CDR2: GEAIGNYY and EKD. The CDR3 contains 17 residues. In DNA form, the CDR3 reads TGCGCCTGTGACTCTCTCATGGGGGATACGGTCACTGATAAACTCATCTTT. Residues: CACDSLMGDTVTDKLIF.

This chain links TRDV2 with TRDJ3; 9 positions agree with TRDD3. CDR3 size: 17 residues. V dropped 1 base and J dropped 4; count of bases not matched to a gene: 4. CDR1 and CDR2 (germline): GEAIGNYY, EKD. The CDR3 DNA is TGTGCCTGTGACACTGCTGGGGGATTGTGGGACACCCGACAGATGTTTTTC. Its translation: CACDTAGGLWDTRQMFF.

This clone is large (0.1 to 1%). This sequence is one base from a far larger clone and is likely a read error. The chain is built from TRDV3 and TRDJ1; D might be TRDD2 or TRDD3, each matching 6 bases. The J gene was not available in TCRdb and was assigned here by matching the DNA to germline segments. CDR1 TVYSNPD and CDR2 GDNSRS come from the germline V gene (reference sequence). The CDR3 sequence is 14 residues long. V lost 5 bases, J lost 5 bases, and 21 bases lay in between. In DNA form, the CDR3 reads TGTGCCCGCTCCTCCTACGACCTGGGGGATAAACTCATCTTT. It encodes CARSSYDLGDKLIF.

Remarks on this clone: A far larger clone is only one base removed, so a read error is likely. V usage is TRDV2 and J usage is TRDJ1; TRDD3 aligns across 9 bases. V trimming: 0 bases; J trimming: 1 base; junction bases outside the gene matches: 20. This CDR3 spans 21 amino acids. Germline V lookup: CDR1 GEAIGNYY, CDR2 EKD. Written as DNA, the CDR3 is TGTGCCTGTGACACCGCTGAGTCCAACCGGCGTACTGGGGGACTCACCGATAAACTCATCTTT. It is translated as CACDTAESNRRTGGLTDKLIF.

This clone has more than one count but fewer than ten. The protein held in TCRdb is that of a much larger clone and does not match this DNA's translation at residue 3, likely because of a read error; the protein shown is translated from the DNA. The chain couples TRDV2 to TRDJ1; 9 nucleotides align to TRDD3. Germline CDR1 GEAIGNYY, CDR2 EKD. The CDR3 totals 17 residues. CDR3 region: CARDTLGGLGDQYKLIF. The CDR3 DNA is TGTGCCCGTGACACTTTGGGCGGACTGGGGGACCAGTATAAACTCATCTTT.

Judged by abundance, this clone is large. The chain joins TRDV3 to TRDJ1, with 7 bases matching TRDD3. CDR3 size: 20 residues. Germline CDR1 and CDR2: TVYSNPD and GDNSRS (reference sequence). V shed 1 base and J 0 bases; nucleotides not matched to a gene: 23. Written as DNA, the CDR3 is TGTGCCTTTATGCACGGAGAGGGGGTTTTTGGGGGACTTTACACCGATAAACTCATCTTT. Translation: CAFMHGEGVFGGLYTDKLIF.

This clone showed up just a few times. TCRdb's listed protein matches a much larger clone and diverges from this DNA's translation at residue 11, likely through a read error; the protein shown comes from the DNA. At the DNA level, this CDR3 is encoded by other sequences in the same sample as well. The rearrangement joins TRDV2 to TRDJ1, with 11 positions matching TRDD3. Germline CDR1 GEAIGNYY, CDR2 EKD. This CDR3 has 18 amino acids. CDR3 region: CACDIVGDTRPYTDKLIF. The DNA of the CDR3 is TGCGCCTGTGACATAGTGGGGGATACGCGACCTTACACCGATAAACTCATCTTT.

The table lists this clone with a few counts. The protein that TCRdb holds for this DNA derives from a much larger clone and differs from the translated DNA at residue 9, which likely indicates a read error; the protein shown here is translated from the DNA. The rearrangement joins TRDV2 to TRDJ1, with 8 bases lining up with TRDD3. The CDR3 length is 19 residues. In germline, CDR1 is GEAIGNYY, CDR2 EKD. J was trimmed by 0 bases and V by 3 bases; bases with no gene match: 17. The CDR3 spells CACDPTTHIGGSYTDKLIF. In DNA, the CDR3 is TGTGCCTGTGACCCTACTACCCACATTGGGGGATCGTACACCGATAAACTCATCTTT.